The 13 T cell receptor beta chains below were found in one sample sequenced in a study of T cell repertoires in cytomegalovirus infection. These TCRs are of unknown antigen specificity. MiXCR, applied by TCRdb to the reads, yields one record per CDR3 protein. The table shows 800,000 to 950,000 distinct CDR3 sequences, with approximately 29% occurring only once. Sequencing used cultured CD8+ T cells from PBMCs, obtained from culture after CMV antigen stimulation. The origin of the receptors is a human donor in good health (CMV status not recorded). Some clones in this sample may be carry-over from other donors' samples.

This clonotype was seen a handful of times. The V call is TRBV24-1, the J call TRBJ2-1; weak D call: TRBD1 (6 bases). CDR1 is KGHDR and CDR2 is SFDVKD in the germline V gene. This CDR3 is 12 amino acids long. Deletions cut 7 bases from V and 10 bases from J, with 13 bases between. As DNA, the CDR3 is TGTGCCACCAGCCCAGGGGAAAGAGAGCAGTTCTTC. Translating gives CATSPGEREQFF.

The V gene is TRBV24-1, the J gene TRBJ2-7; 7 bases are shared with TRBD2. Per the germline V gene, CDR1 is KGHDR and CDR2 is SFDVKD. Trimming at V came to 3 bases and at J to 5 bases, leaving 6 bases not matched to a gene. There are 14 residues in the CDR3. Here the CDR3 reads CATSDAGRGDEQYV. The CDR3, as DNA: TGTGCCACCAGTGATGCAGGGAGGGGAGACGAGCAGTACGTC.

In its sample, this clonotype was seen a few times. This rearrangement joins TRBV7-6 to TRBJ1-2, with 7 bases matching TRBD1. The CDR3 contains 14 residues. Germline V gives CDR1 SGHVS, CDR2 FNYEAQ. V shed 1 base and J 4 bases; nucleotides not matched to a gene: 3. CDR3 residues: CASSLETGAYGYTF. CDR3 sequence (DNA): TGTGCCAGCAGCTTAGAAACAGGGGCCTATGGCTACACCTTC.

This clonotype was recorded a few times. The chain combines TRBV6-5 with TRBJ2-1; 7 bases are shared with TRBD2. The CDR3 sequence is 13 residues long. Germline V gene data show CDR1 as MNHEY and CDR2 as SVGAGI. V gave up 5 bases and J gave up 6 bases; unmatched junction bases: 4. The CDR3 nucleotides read TGTGCCAGCAGTCGGGGACTACTCAATGAGCAGTTCTTC. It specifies CASSRGLLNEQFF.

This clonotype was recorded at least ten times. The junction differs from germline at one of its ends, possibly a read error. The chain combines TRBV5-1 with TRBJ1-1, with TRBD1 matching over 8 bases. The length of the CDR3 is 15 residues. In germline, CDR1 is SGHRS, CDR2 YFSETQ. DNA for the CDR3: TGTGCCAGCAGTCCCTGGACAGGGTCGAACACTGAAGCTTTCTTT. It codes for CASSPWTGSNTEAFF.

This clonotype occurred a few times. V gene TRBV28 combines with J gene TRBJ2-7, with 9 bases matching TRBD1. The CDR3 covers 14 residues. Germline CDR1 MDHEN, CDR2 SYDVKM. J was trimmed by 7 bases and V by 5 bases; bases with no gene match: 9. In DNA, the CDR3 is TGTGCCAGCAGTCCGGGACAGGGTACTTTTGAGCAGTACGTC. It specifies CASSPGQGTFEQYV.

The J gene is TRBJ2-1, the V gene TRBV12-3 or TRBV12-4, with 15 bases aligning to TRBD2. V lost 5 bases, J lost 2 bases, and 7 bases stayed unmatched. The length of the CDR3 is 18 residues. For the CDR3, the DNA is TGTGCCAGCAGTCCGGGACTAGCGGGGGGCCGACCCTACAATGAGCAGTTCTTC. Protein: CASSPGLAGGRPYNEQFF.

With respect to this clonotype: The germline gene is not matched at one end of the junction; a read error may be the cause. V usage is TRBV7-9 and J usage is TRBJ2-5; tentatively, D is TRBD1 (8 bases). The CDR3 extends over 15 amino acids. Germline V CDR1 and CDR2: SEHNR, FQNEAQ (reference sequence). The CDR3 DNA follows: TGTGTCAGCAGCTTAGGGCACAGGGGGGGGGAGACCCAGTACTTC. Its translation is CVSSLGHRGGETQYF.

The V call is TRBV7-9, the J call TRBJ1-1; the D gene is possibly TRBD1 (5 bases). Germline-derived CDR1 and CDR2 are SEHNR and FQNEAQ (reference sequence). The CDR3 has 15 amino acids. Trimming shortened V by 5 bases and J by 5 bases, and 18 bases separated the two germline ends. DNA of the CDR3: TGTGCCAGCAGCCTGGTTTCCAGGGTAAGGACTGAAGCTTTCTTT. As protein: CASSLVSRVRTEAFF.

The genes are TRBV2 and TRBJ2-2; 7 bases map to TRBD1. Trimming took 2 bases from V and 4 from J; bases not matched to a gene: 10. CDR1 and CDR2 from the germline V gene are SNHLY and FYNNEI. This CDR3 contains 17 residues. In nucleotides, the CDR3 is TGTGCCAGCAGTGAAACCCAGGGGCAGGGGGTCACCGGGGAGCTGTTTTTT. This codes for CASSETQGQGVTGELFF.

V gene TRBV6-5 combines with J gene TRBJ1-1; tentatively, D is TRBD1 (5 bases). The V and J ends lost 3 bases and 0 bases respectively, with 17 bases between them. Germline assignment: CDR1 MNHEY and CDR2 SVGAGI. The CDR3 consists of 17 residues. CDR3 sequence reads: CASSYRDVGPLNTEAFF. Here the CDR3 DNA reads TGTGCCAGCAGTTATCGGGACGTAGGGCCCCTGAACACTGAAGCTTTCTTT.

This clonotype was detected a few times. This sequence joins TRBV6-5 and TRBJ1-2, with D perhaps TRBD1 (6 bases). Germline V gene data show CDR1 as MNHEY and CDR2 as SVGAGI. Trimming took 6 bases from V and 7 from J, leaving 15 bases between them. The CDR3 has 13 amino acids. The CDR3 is CASRTPGGAGYTF. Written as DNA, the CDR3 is TGTGCCAGCAGAACACCCGGGGGGGCTGGCTACACCTTC.

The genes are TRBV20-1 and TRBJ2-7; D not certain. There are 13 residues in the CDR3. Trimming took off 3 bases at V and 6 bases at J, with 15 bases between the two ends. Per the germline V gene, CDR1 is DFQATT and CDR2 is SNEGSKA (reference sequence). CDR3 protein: CSARLVGSAEQYV. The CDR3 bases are TGCAGTGCTAGGCTGGTGGGATCGGCCGAGCAGTACGTC.